Given below is one T cell receptor beta chain in context. The data are from a study of Ad26.COV2.S vaccination and SARS-CoV-2 variants. For the study at large: Ad26.COV2.S given intramuscularly, once or twice 56 days apart.

The sample's treatment: around 19 received Ad26.COV2.S at low or high dose, single or two shots; about 5 received placebo; per-sample allocation not given. Material that was analyzed had been drawn on day 63 after the first vaccine or placebo injection. Here immunoSEQ multiplex PCR was the method, and the copy in TCRdb shows in-frame clones only, minus some. The sample includes 400,000 to 500,000 clones, roughly 90% of them seen just once. This CDR3 is built from 17 residues. The V end was cut by 3 bases, the J end by 1 base, with 16 bases between. In germline, CDR1 is MNHEY, CDR2 SMNVEV (reference sequence).

The V gene is TRBV27, the J gene TRBJ2-1, with a possible D match to TRBD2 (7 bases). The source was peripheral blood, collected in a trial of Ad26.COV2.S vaccine versus placebo. The TCR was taken from a person between 18 and 65 years old who received the Ad26.COV2.S COVID-19 vaccine or a placebo. In DNA, the CDR3 is TGTGCCAGCAGTTTCCAGGGAGGGGGGGTTTCCTACAATGAGCAGTTCTTC. Its translation is CASSFQGGGVSYNEQFF.